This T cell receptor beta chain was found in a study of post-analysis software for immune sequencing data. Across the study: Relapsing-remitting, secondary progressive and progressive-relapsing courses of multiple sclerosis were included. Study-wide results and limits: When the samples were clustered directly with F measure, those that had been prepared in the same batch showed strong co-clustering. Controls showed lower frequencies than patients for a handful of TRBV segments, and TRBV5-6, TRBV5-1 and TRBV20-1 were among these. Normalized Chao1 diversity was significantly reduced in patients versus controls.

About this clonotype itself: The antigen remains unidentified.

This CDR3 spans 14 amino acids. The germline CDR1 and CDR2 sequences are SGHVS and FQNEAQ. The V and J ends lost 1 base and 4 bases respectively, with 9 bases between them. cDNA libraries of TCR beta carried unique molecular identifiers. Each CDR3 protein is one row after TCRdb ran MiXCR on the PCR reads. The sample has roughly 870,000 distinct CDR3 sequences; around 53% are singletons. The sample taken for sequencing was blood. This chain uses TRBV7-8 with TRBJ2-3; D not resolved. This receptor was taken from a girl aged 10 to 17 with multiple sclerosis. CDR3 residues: CASSLERTSDTQYF. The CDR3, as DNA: TGTGCCAGCAGCTTAGAACGGACCTCAGATACGCAGTATTTT.